Listed below are T cell receptor beta chains from one sample, sequenced in a study of blood T cell repertoires in COVID-19. Sequenced by immunoSEQ multiplex PCR; TCRdb stores in-frame clones only, minus some. The sample comprises roughly 40,000 clones, about nine tenths of which are singletons, and 6.2% rests with the top ten. Sequences were obtained from peripheral blood. These receptors all come from a human donor in a cohort sampled during active COVID-19. CDR3s include the opening cysteine and the closing phenylalanine or tryptophan. D genes are given only for firm matches. Size values are once, few and many counts, or a class for expanded clones, and some rows have none.

J gene: TRBJ2-2
D gene: TRBD1
V gene: TRBV4-3
clone size: once
CDR3 protein: CASSQDPTGGTGELFF
CDR3 DNA: TGCGCCAGCAGCCAAGATCCGACAGGGGGGACCGGGGAGCTGTTTTTT

J gene: TRBJ2-1
D gene: NA
V gene: TRBV4-2
clone size: NA
CDR3 protein: CASSQADEQFF
CDR3 DNA: TGTGCCAGCAGCCAAGCCGATGAGCAGTTCTTC

J gene: TRBJ2-1
D gene: TRBD2
V gene: TRBV29-1
clone size: once
CDR3 protein: CSVAGGNYNEQFF
CDR3 DNA: TGCAGCGTAGCGGGGGGCAACTACAATGAGCAGTTCTTC

J gene: TRBJ1-6
D gene: TRBD1
V gene: TRBV2
clone size: NA
CDR3 protein: CASNRQGAMSPLHF
CDR3 DNA: TGTGCCAGCAACCGACAGGGGGCAATGTCACCCCTCCACTTT

J gene: TRBJ1-2
D gene: NA
V gene: TRBV6-5
clone size: NA
CDR3 protein: CASSKPEANYGYTF
CDR3 DNA: TGTGCCAGCAGTAAACCAGAAGCTAACTATGGCTACACCTTC

J gene: TRBJ2-1
D gene: TRBD1
V gene: TRBV2
clone size: NA
CDR3 protein: CASSGLQGAQNEQFF
CDR3 DNA: TGTGCCAGCAGTGGATTACAGGGGGCGCAGAATGAGCAGTTCTTC

J gene: TRBJ1-2
D gene: NA
V gene: TRBV4-3
clone size: NA
CDR3 protein: CASSQEAGYGYTF
CDR3 DNA: TGCGCCAGCAGCCAAGAGGCAGGCTATGGCTACACCTTC

J gene: TRBJ2-1
D gene: NA
V gene: TRBV5-4
clone size: NA
CDR3 protein: CASSIDTPKWNEQFF
CDR3 DNA: TGTGCCAGCAGCATCGACACACCAAAATGGAATGAGCAGTTCTTC

J gene: TRBJ2-5
D gene: TRBD2
V gene: TRBV25-1
clone size: NA
CDR3 protein: CASSHFSGDGETQYF
CDR3 DNA: TGTGCCAGCAGTCACTTTAGCGGGGACGGAGAGACCCAGTACTTC

J gene: TRBJ2-3
D gene: TRBD1
V gene: TRBV5-4
clone size: NA
CDR3 protein: CASSRQGTGDLGDTQYF
CDR3 DNA: TGTGCCAGCAGCCGGCAAGGGACAGGGGATTTGGGAGATACGCAGTATTTT

J gene: TRBJ1-6
D gene: NA
V gene: TRBV5-1
clone size: NA
CDR3 protein: CASSLGIGRESPLHF
CDR3 DNA: TGCGCCAGCAGCTTGGGTATTGGTCGGGAGTCACCCCTCCACTTT

J gene: TRBJ2-6
D gene: NA
V gene: TRBV4-1
clone size: NA
CDR3 protein: CASSGQGRANVLTF
CDR3 DNA: TGCGCCAGCAGCGGTCAGGGAAGGGCCAACGTCCTGACTTTC

J gene: TRBJ1-5
D gene: NA
V gene: TRBV6-1
clone size: NA
CDR3 protein: CASSDPVYSNQPQHF
CDR3 DNA: TGTGCCAGCAGTGATCCGGTCTATAGCAATCAGCCCCAGCATTTT

J gene: TRBJ1-1
D gene: NA
V gene: TRBV4-1
clone size: NA
CDR3 protein: CASSRSRGTEAFF
CDR3 DNA: TGCGCCAGCAGCCGGAGCAGGGGCACTGAAGCTTTCTTT

J gene: TRBJ2-7
D gene: NA
V gene: TRBV24-1
clone size: NA
CDR3 protein: CATSDLFGGSSYEQYF
CDR3 DNA: TGTGCCACCAGTGATTTGTTCGGGGGAAGCTCCTACGAGCAGTACTTC

J gene: TRBJ2-3
D gene: TRBD2
V gene: TRBV7-2
clone size: NA
CDR3 protein: CASSLTGLAGGQDTQYF
CDR3 DNA: TGTGCCAGCAGCCTGACGGGGCTAGCGGGGGGGCAAGATACGCAGTATTTT

J gene: TRBJ2-7
D gene: NA
V gene: TRBV15
clone size: NA
CDR3 protein: CATSRDRGSYEQYF
CDR3 DNA: TGTGCCACCAGCAGAGATCGGGGTTCCTACGAGCAGTACTTC

J gene: TRBJ2-1
D gene: NA
V gene: TRBV7-9
clone size: NA
CDR3 protein: CASSAYYGRDEQFF
CDR3 DNA: TGTGCCAGCAGCGCTTATTATGGGCGGGATGAGCAGTTCTTC

J gene: TRBJ1-4
D gene: NA
V gene: TRBV7-9
clone size: NA
CDR3 protein: CASSLEQGSGKLFF
CDR3 DNA: TGTGCCAGCAGCTTAGAACAGGGTTCGGGGAAACTGTTTTTT

J gene: TRBJ2-2
D gene: TRBD2
V gene: TRBV19
clone size: NA
CDR3 protein: CASKGASGGNTGELFF
CDR3 DNA: TGTGCCAGTAAGGGGGCTAGCGGGGGGAACACCGGGGAGCTGTTTTTT

J gene: TRBJ1-1
D gene: NA
V gene: TRBV5-5
clone size: NA
CDR3 protein: CASSLYGGGNTEAFF
CDR3 DNA: TGTGCCAGCAGCTTGTATGGCGGAGGGAACACTGAAGCTTTCTTT

J gene: TRBJ2-1
D gene: NA
V gene: TRBV15
clone size: NA
CDR3 protein: CATSRASGNEQFF
CDR3 DNA: TGTGCCACCAGCAGAGCGAGCGGGAATGAGCAGTTCTTC

J gene: TRBJ1-2
D gene: TRBD1
V gene: TRBV4-1
clone size: NA
CDR3 protein: CASSQTTGALIYGYTF
CDR3 DNA: TGCGCCAGCAGCCAGACGACAGGGGCCCTGATATATGGCTACACCTTC

J gene: TRBJ2-7
D gene: NA
V gene: TRBV2
clone size: NA
CDR3 protein: CASSRTQGGEQYF
CDR3 DNA: TGTGCCAGCAGTCGAACCCAGGGCGGCGAGCAGTACTTC

J gene: TRBJ2-5
D gene: TRBD2
V gene: TRBV7-8
clone size: NA
CDR3 protein: CASSSPGGLAGAQETQYF
CDR3 DNA: TGTGCCAGCAGCTCCCCAGGCGGACTAGCGGGAGCACAAGAGACCCAGTACTTC

J gene: TRBJ2-3
D gene: TRBD1
V gene: TRBV6-2/TRBV6-3
clone size: NA
CDR3 protein: CASSSIPRTGSFTDTQYF
CDR3 DNA: TGTGCCAGCAGTTCCATTCCTAGGACAGGGTCATTTACAGATACGCAGTATTTT

J gene: TRBJ1-3
D gene: NA
V gene: TRBV11-2
clone size: NA
CDR3 protein: CASSPSRTSSGNTIYF
CDR3 DNA: TGTGCCAGCAGCCCCTCCCGCACCAGCTCTGGAAACACCATATATTTT

J gene: TRBJ2-3
D gene: TRBD2
V gene: TRBV30
clone size: NA
CDR3 protein: CARGGATSTDTQYF
CDR3 DNA: TGTGCCCGGGGGGGGGCGACTAGCACAGATACGCAGTATTTT

J gene: TRBJ2-6
D gene: NA
V gene: TRBV19
clone size: NA
CDR3 protein: CASSIDPRTVSGANVLTF
CDR3 DNA: TGTGCCAGTAGTATAGATCCCCGGACAGTATCTGGGGCCAACGTCCTGACTTTC

J gene: TRBJ2-7
D gene: TRBD2
V gene: TRBV4-1
clone size: few
CDR3 protein: CASSQGLAGPYEQYF
CDR3 DNA: TGCGCCAGCAGCCAGGGACTAGCGGGGCCCTACGAGCAGTACTTC

J gene: TRBJ2-5
D gene: NA
V gene: TRBV6-6
clone size: NA
CDR3 protein: CASRTRRETQYF
CDR3 DNA: TGTGCCAGCCGAACAAGGAGAGAGACCCAGTACTTC